This T cell receptor beta chain was obtained from a study of OX40 agonist ivuxolimab in advanced cancers. Looked up from germline, CDR1 is SGHTA and CDR2 is FQGNSA. This CDR3 contains 16 residues. V gave up 4 bases and J gave up 8 bases; unmatched junction bases: 9. Profiling relied on immunoSEQ multiplex PCR, and the TCRdb table lists in-frame clones only, not all of them. This table has some 70,000 clones, approximately 90% appearing once. This specimen was CD4+ or CD8+ T cells sorted from blood, taken in a trial of the OX40 agonist ivuxolimab. The source is an adult with an advanced solid tumor such as melanoma, head and neck, liver or kidney cancer. The chain uses TRBV7-2 and TRBJ2-1; TRBD2 matches 12 bases. Here the CDR3 reads CASSSGLAGSGDEQFF. CDR3 nucleotide sequence: TGTGCCAGCAGCTCCGGACTAGCGGGATCGGGCGATGAGCAGTTCTTC.